The clone carrying this T cell receptor (beta chain) was observed a handful of times. The data were taken from a study of T cells in Graves' hyperthyroidism and ophthalmopathy. At the level of the study: Peripheral blood was obtained at initial diagnosis, preceding any treatment.

The CDR3 regions of TCR beta were amplified from RNA transcripts. The HTBI primer set served for first-round RT-PCR of the TCR CDR3. TCRdb fed the multiplex PCR reads into MiXCR, producing one record per CDR3 protein. The sample records about 600,000 distinct CDR3 sequences, 15% to 20% being singletons. The V gene's germline CDR1 is SQVTM and CDR2 ANQGSEA. Trimming shortened V by 4 bases and J by 4 bases, and 7 bases separated the two germline ends. The CDR3 contains 11 residues. Material for sequencing was blood. V and J are TRBV29-1 and TRBJ1-1; no clear D. The clonotype comes from a woman aged 35 to 49 with Graves' ophthalmopathy. CDR3 nucleotide sequence: TGCAGCGTTGTAAAAAGCACTGAAGCTTTCTTT. This codes for CSVVKSTEAFF. Full variable domain (missing parts from reference TRBV29-1 and TRBJ1-1): SAVISQKPSRDICQRGTSLTIQCQVDSQVTMMFWYRQQPGQSLTLIATANQGSEATYESGFVIDKFPISRPNLTFSTLTVSNMSPEDSSIYLCSVVKSTEAFFGQGTRLTVV.